The 18 T cell receptor beta chains in this list originate from one sample, sequenced in a study of CD8 T cells in ankylosing spondylitis. Whole-study results and caveats: About 8 highly homologous variants made up a TCR beta motif, and this motif appeared characteristic of ankylosing spondylitis blood.

These receptors have no known antigen. TCRdb redid the calling of the 5' RACE reads with MiXCR, one entry per CDR3 protein. The sample lists 650,000 to 800,000 distinct CDR3 sequences; 19% were seen once. The sample was blood, either unsorted or a sorted T cell fraction (not recorded which). The receptors were sampled from a male donor with ankylosing spondylitis.

This clonotype was recorded at least ten times. The chain recombines TRBV5-1 with TRBJ1-3, with D possibly being TRBD1 (6 bases). Germline-derived CDR1 and CDR2 are SGHRS and YFSETQ. V gave up 4 bases and J gave up 7 bases, with 12 bases separating them. The CDR3 consists of 13 residues. The DNA of the CDR3 is TGCGCCAGCAGCCCGGACAGTCGGAACACCATATATTTT. As protein: CASSPDSRNTIYF.

This clonotype was observed many times. This chain connects TRBV5-1 to TRBJ1-1, with 7 bases fitting TRBD1. V dropped 2 bases and J dropped 6; count of bases not matched to a gene: 1. Germline lookup yields CDR1 SGHRS and CDR2 YFSETQ. The CDR3 covers 12 residues. The CDR3 bases are TGCGCCAGCAGCTTCACAGGGGCTGAAGCTTTCTTT. Translated: CASSFTGAEAFF.

J is TRBJ1-6 and V is TRBV28; possibly TRBD1 for D (5 bases). CDR3 length: 16 amino acids. Germline V lookup: CDR1 MDHEN, CDR2 SYDVKM. The CDR3 spells CATIGHRPAGNSPLHF. The CDR3 DNA follows: TGTGCGACGATCGGACACCGCCCTGCGGGGAATTCACCCCTCCACTTT. Full variable domain (rest looked up from reference TRBV28 and TRBJ1-6): DVKVTQSSRYLVKRTGEKVFLECVQDMDHENMFWYRQDPGLGLRLIYFSYDVKMKEKGDIPEGYSVSREKKERFSLILESASTNQTSMYLCATIGHRPAGNSPLHFGNGTRLTVT.

The chain has TRBV6-5 and TRBJ2-2; 9 bases fit TRBD2. CDR3 length: 15 residues. Trimming removed 4 bases from V and 7 bases from J; junction bases left unmatched: 7. Germline V gene data show CDR1 as MNHEY and CDR2 as SVGAGI. The chain's CDR3 is CASSFSGRMGGELFF. The CDR3 DNA is TGTGCCAGCAGTTTTAGCGGGAGAATGGGCGGGGAGCTGTTTTTT.

This clonotype showed up just a few times. The chain links TRBV12-3 or TRBV12-4 to TRBJ1-2; 7 bases fit TRBD1. V shed 7 bases and J 4 bases; nucleotides not matched to a gene: 15. The CDR3 covers 16 residues. The CDR3 region has the DNA TGTGCCAGCATCCCTGGAAAAGGGACAGCTCCCTATGGCTACACCTTC. Protein sequence: CASIPGKGTAPYGYTF.

This clonotype was recorded a few times. This sequence joins TRBV10-3 and TRBJ2-4; TRBD2 matches at 13 bases. V lost 6 bases, J lost 1 base, and 3 bases stayed unmatched. The CDR3 extends over 16 amino acids. Germline assignment: CDR1 ENHRY and CDR2 SYGVKD. In nucleotides, the CDR3 is TGTGCCATCAGCACTAGCGGGGGGGCGGCCAAAAACATTCAGTACTTC. Amino acids: CAISTSGGAAKNIQYF.

This clonotype appeared a few times. This chain uses TRBV11-1 with TRBJ2-7; D possibly corresponds to TRBD2 (5 bases). Germline CDR1 SGHAT, CDR2 FQDESV (reference sequence). The CDR3 runs 14 residues. V was clipped by 5 bases and J by 1 base, with 12 bases between them. The CDR3 DNA is TGTGCCAGCAGCCGATACCGGGAATCCTACGAGCAGTACTTC. Its translation is CASSRYRESYEQYF.

The genes are TRBV10-3 and TRBJ1-1; 7 nucleotides match TRBD1. Trimming removed 7 bases from V and 9 bases from J; junction bases left unmatched: 14. This CDR3 contains 14 residues. Germline loops: CDR1 ENHRY, CDR2 SYGVKD. CDR3 in amino acids: CAITRGAGEGQAFF. The CDR3, as DNA: TGTGCCATCACCAGGGGGGCAGGGGAGGGACAAGCTTTCTTT.

This clonotype was detected only a few times. The chain links TRBV6-1 to TRBJ2-1, with TRBD2 identical over 11 bases. Germline CDR1 MNHNS, CDR2 SASEGT. The CDR3 has 15 amino acids. V trimming: 6 bases; J trimming: 8 bases; junction bases outside the gene matches: 9. The CDR3 nucleotides read TGTGCCAGCAGGAACGACAAACTAGCGGGAGATGAGCAGTTCTTC. Its translation: CASRNDKLAGDEQFF.

The V call is TRBV27, the J call TRBJ2-5; weak D call: TRBD2 (6 bases). This CDR3 has 14 residues. V lost 5 bases, J lost 5 bases, and 15 bases lay in between. CDR1 MNHEY and CDR2 SMNVEV come from the germline V gene (reference sequence). In nucleotides, the CDR3 is TGTGCCAGCAGTCGAGCGGTGAGCGGGGAGACCCAGTACTTC. It yields the protein CASSRAVSGETQYF.

The chain links TRBV4-2 to TRBJ2-7; 7 bases fit TRBD1. V trimming: 0 bases; J trimming: 2 bases; junction bases outside the gene matches: 10. The CDR3 totals 17 residues. From germline, CDR1 is LGHNA and CDR2 YNFKEQ. The CDR3 bases are TGTGCCAGCAGCCAAGATTTGGGACAGAACCCAACCTACGAGCAGTACTTC. Residues: CASSQDLGQNPTYEQYF.

This clonotype was detected only a few times. This chain uses TRBV15 with TRBJ2-2; 7 nucleotides agree with TRBD2. The CDR3 totals 14 residues. The germline V gene encodes CDR1 LNHNV and CDR2 YYDKDF (reference sequence). The V and J ends lost 5 bases and 4 bases, in that order; junction bases with no gene match: 4. The CDR3 region is CATSLGRTTGELFF. CDR3 in DNA: TGTGCCACCAGCCTCGGGAGGACCACCGGGGAGCTGTTTTTT.

In its sample, this clonotype was seen a few times. This chain connects TRBV7-2 to TRBJ2-3; 8 bases agree with TRBD2. CDR3 length: 16 residues. Germline V gene lookup returns CDR1 SGHTA and CDR2 FQGNSA. The trim removed 4 bases at V and 4 bases at J, leaving 10 bases unmatched. The CDR3 loop is CASSSPGLVGADTQYF. CDR3 DNA sequence: TGTGCCAGCAGCTCTCCGGGACTAGTAGGAGCAGATACGCAGTATTTT.

This clonotype was detected only a few times. The CDR3 region is CSARRAFTTNEKLFF. CDR3 coding DNA: TGCAGTGCTAGGAGGGCGTTTACAACTAATGAAAAACTGTTTTTT. The chain couples TRBV20-1 to TRBJ1-4; no reliable D call. Germline CDR1 DFQATT, CDR2 SNEGSKA (reference sequence). V was trimmed by 3 bases and J by 0 bases, leaving 11 bases between them. The CDR3 spans 15 residues.

This clonotype was found once. This chain uses TRBV11-2 with TRBJ1-1, with D perhaps TRBD1 (5 bases). V lost 5 bases to trimming and J lost 4 bases, with 20 bases between them. Germline-derived CDR1 and CDR2 are SGHAT and FQNNGV. The length of the CDR3 is 16 residues. This CDR3 is CASSVWRGPGLTEAFF. CDR3 nucleotide sequence: TGTGCCAGCAGCGTATGGAGGGGCCCGGGGCTCACTGAAGCTTTCTTT.

The V call is TRBV20-1, the J call TRBJ1-1; 7 bases agree with TRBD1. CDR1 is DFQATT, CDR2 SNEGSKA, per germline (reference sequence). This CDR3 spans 13 amino acids. V lost 6 bases to trimming and J lost 4 bases; unmatched junction nucleotides: 8. The CDR3 DNA follows: TGCAGTGCGCGGGACAGTGGGGTCACTGAAGCTTTCTTT. It encodes CSARDSGVTEAFF.

This clonotype occurred a few times. The rearrangement links TRBV12-3 or TRBV12-4 to TRBJ2-1; 12 bases fit TRBD1. The V segment lost 6 bases and the J segment 8 bases; nucleotides outside the gene matches: 11. This CDR3 has 16 amino acids. For the CDR3, the DNA is TGTGCCAGCAGACCTCCGCCGGGACAGGGGGCCGATGAGCAGTTCTTC. It yields the protein CASRPPPGQGADEQFF.

This clonotype has just a few counts. V usage is TRBV6-2 or TRBV6-3 and J usage is TRBJ2-1; 7 positions agree with TRBD2. This CDR3 is built from 14 residues. The J segment lost 9 bases and the V segment lost 5 bases, leaving 10 bases of the junction unmatched. Germline CDR1 reads MNHEY; CDR2 reads SVGEGT. The CDR3 sequence is CASSLGLDGLEQFF. In DNA, the CDR3 is TGTGCCAGCAGTCTTGGACTAGACGGGCTTGAGCAGTTCTTC.